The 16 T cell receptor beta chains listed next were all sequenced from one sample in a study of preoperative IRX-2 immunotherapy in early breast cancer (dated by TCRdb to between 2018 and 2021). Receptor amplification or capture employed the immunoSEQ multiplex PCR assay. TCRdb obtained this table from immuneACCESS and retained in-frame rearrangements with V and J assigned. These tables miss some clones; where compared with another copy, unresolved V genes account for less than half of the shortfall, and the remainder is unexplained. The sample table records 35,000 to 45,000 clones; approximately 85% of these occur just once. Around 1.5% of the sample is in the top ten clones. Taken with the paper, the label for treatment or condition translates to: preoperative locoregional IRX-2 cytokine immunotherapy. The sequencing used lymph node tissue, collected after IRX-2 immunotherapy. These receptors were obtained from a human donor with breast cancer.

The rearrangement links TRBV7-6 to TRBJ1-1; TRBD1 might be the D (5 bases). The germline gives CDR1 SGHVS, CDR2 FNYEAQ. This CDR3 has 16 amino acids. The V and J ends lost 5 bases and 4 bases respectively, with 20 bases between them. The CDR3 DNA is TGTGCCAGCAGCACCGACAGTTTAAGAGGAGGCACTGAAGCTTTCTTT. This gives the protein CASSTDSLRGGTEAFF.

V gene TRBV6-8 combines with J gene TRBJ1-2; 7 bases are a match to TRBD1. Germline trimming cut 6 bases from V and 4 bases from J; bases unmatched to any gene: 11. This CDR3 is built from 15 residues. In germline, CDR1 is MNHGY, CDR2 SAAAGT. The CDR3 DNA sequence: TGTGCCAGCAGCCCACCGACAGGGTCAAGCTATGGCTACACCTTC. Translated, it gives CASSPPTGSSYGYTF.

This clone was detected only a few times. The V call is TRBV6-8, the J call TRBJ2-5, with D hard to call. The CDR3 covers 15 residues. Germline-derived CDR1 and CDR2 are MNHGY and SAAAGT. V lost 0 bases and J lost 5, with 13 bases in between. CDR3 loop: CASSYSGSHLETQYF. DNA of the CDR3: TGTGCCAGCAGTTACTCGGGCAGCCATCTGGAGACCCAGTACTTC.

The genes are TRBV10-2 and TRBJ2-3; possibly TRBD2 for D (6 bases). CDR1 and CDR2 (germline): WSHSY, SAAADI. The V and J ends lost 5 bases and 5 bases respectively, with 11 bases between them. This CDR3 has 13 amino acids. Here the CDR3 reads CASSTGREDTQYF. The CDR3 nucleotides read TGCGCCAGCAGTACGGGGCGGGAAGATACGCAGTATTTT.

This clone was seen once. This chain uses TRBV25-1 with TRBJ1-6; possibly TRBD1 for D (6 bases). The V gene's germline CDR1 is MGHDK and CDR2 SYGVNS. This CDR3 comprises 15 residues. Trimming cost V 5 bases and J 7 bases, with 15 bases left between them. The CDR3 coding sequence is TGTGCCAGCAGTAGGAACAGGGTTCGAAATTCACCCCTCCACTTT. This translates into CASSRNRVRNSPLHF.

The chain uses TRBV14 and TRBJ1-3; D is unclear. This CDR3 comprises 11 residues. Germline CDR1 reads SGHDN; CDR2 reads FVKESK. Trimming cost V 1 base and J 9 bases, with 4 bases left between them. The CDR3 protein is CASSQAGTIYF. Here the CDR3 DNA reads TGTGCCAGCAGCCAAGCGGGCACCATATATTTT.

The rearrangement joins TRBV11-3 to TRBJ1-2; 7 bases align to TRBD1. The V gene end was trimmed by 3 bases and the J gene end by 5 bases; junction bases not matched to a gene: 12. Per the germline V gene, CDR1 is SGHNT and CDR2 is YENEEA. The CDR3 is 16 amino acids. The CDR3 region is CASSLGGTANTYGYTF. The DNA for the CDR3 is TGTGCCAGCAGCTTGGGCGGGACAGCCAACACTTATGGCTACACCTTC.

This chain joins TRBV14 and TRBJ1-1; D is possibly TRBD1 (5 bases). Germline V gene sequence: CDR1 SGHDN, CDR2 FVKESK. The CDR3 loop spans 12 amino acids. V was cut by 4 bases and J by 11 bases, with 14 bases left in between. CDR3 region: CASSPRQGYAFF. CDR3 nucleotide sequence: TGTGCCAGCAGCCCTCGTCAGGGTTACGCTTTCTTT.

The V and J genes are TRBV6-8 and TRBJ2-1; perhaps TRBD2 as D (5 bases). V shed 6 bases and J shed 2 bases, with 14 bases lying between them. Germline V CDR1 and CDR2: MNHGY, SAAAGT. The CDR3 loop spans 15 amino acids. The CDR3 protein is CASSPTRSPYNEQFF. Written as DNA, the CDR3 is TGTGCCAGCAGCCCTACTAGAAGCCCCTACAATGAGCAGTTCTTC.

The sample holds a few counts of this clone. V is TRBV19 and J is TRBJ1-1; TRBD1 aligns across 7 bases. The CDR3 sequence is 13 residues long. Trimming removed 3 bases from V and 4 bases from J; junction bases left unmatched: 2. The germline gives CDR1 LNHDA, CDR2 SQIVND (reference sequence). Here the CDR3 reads CASSIQGVTEAFF. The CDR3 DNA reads TGTGCCAGTAGTATTCAGGGGGTCACTGAAGCTTTCTTT. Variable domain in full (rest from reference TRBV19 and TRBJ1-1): DGGITQSPKYLFRKEGQNVTLSCEQNLNHDAMYWYRQDPGQGLRLIYYSQIVNDFQKGDIAEGYSVSREKKESFPLTVTSAQKNPTAFYLCASSIQGVTEAFFGQGTRLTVV.

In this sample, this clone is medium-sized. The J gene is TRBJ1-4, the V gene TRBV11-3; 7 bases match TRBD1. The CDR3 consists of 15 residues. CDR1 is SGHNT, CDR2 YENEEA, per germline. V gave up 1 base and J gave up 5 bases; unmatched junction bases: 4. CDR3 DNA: TGTGCCAGCAGCTTAGTATCGACAGGGAATGAAAAACTGTTTTTT. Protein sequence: CASSLVSTGNEKLFF.

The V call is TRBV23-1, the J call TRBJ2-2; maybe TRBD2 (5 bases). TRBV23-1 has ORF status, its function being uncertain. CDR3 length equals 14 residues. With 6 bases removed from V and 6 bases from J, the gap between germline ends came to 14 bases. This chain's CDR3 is CASSRNLLAGELFF. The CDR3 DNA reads TGCGCCAGCAGCCGAAACCTACTAGCCGGGGAGCTGTTTTTT.

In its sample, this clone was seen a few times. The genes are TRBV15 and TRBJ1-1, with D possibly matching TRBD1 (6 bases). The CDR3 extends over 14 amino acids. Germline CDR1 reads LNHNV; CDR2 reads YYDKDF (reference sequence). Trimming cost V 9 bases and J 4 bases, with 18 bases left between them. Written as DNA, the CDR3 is TGTGCCACGAACCGGGACATCGGAATCACTGAAGCTTTCTTT. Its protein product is CATNRDIGITEAFF.

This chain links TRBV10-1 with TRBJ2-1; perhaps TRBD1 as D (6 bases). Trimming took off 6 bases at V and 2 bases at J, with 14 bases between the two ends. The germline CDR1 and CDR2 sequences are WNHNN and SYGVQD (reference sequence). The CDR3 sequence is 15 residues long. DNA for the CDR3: TGCGCCAGCAGCCTCTACAGGGATACCTACAATGAGCAGTTCTTC. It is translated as CASSLYRDTYNEQFF.

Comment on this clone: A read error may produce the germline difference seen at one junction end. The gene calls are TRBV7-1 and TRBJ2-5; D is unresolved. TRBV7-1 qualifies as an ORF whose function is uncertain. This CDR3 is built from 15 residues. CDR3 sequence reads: CASSLVGVDQETQYF. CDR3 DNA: TGTGCTAGCAGCTTAGTGGGTGTTGACCAAGAGACCCAGTACTTC.

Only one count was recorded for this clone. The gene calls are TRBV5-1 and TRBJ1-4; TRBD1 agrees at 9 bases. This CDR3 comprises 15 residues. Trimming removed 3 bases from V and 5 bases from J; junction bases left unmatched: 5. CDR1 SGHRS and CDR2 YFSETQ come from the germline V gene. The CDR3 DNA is TGCGCCAGCAGCTCATCCGGGACAGGGAATGAAAAACTGTTTTTT. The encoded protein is CASSSSGTGNEKLFF.